Listed below are T cell receptor beta chains from one sample, sequenced in a study of naive and memory T cell subsets. One entry per CDR3 protein results from TCRdb running MiXCR on the 5' RACE reads. The top ten hold approximately 0.84% of the sample, which has 45,000 to 55,000 distinct CDR3 sequences, 4.7% seen once. The source is a female donor in good health. CDR3s include the opening cysteine and the closing phenylalanine or tryptophan. Fields, in order: J gene, V gene, CDR3 protein.

>TRBJ2-1|TRBV27
CASSSGTSANEQFF
>TRBJ2-1|TRBV7-2
CASSLNNYNEQFF
>TRBJ2-3|TRBV13
CASSYRERADTQYF
>TRBJ2-2|TRBV19
CASSWGTGKTGELFF
>TRBJ2-7|TRBV28
CASSPLGTGYYEQYF
>TRBJ2-7|TRBV25-1
CASKDGLIGEQYF
>TRBJ2-2|TRBV24-1
CATNNRGSGELFF
>TRBJ1-1|TRBV12-1
CASSASGTGGAKAEAFF
>TRBJ2-1|TRBV6-2/TRBV6-3
CASGSTSGIFYNEQFF
>TRBJ2-1|TRBV7-2
CASSLSGRAGDEQFF
>TRBJ1-3|TRBV29-1
CSVSRGSGNTIYF
>TRBJ2-7|TRBV13
CASSFSTSGGSYEQYF
>TRBJ2-5|TRBV25-1
CASSDGGVKGETQYF
>TRBJ2-5|TRBV29-1
CSVVFHGDNQETQYF
>TRBJ2-2|TRBV28
CASSSLGRDTGELFF
>TRBJ1-5|TRBV5-5
CASSFDPQGAVGQPQHF
>TRBJ2-2|TRBV5-1
CASSLGNTGELFF
>TRBJ1-2|TRBV11-2
CASSLVEDGYTF
>TRBJ2-7|TRBV29-1
CSVRRVPYEQYF
>TRBJ2-3|TRBV11-3
CASSLGPRLLPDTQYF
>TRBJ2-1|TRBV28
CASQGRGYNEQFF
>TRBJ2-2|TRBV12-3/TRBV12-4
CASSFTGGGTGELFF
>TRBJ2-2|TRBV19
CASTPQGLSNTGELFF
>TRBJ2-3|TRBV7-2
CASSLPTGTSGSTSTDTQYF
>TRBJ2-2|TRBV19
CASNPDRGSANTGELFF
>TRBJ1-2|TRBV12-3/TRBV12-4
CASTLQGPNYGYTF
>TRBJ1-1|TRBV27
CASIARDLLGDTEAFF
>TRBJ1-1|TRBV13
CASSVRGMGTEAFF